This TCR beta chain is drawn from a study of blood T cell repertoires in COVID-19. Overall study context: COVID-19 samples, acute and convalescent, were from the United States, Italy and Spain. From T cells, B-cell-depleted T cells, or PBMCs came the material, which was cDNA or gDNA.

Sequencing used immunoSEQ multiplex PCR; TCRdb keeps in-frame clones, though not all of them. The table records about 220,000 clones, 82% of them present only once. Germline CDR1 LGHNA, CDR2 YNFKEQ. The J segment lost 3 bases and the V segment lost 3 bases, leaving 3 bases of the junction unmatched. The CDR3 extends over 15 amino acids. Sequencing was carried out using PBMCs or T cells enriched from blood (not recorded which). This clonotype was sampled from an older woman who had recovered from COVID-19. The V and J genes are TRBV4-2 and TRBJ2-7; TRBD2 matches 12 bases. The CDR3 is CASSHLTSGSYEQYF. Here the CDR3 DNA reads TGTGCCAGCAGCCATTTGACTAGCGGGAGCTACGAGCAGTACTTC.